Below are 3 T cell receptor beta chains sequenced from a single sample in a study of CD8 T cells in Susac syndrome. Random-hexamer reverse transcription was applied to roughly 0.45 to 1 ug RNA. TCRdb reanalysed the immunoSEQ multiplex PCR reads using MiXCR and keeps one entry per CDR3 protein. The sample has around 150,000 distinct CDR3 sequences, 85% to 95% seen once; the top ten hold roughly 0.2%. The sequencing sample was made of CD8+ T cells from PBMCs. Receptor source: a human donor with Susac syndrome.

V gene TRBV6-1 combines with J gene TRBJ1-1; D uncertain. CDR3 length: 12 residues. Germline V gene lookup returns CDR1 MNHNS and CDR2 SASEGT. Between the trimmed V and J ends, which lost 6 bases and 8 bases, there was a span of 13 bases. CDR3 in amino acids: CASRGGSKEAFF. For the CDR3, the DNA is TGTGCCAGCAGAGGCGGATCGAAGGAAGCTTTCTTT.

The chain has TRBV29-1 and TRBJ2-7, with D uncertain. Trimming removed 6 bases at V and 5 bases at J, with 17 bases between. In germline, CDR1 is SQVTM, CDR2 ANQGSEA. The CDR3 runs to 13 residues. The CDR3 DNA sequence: TGCAGCGTCGACCTAGTTTTTGGCAACGAGCAGTACTTC. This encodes CSVDLVFGNEQYF.

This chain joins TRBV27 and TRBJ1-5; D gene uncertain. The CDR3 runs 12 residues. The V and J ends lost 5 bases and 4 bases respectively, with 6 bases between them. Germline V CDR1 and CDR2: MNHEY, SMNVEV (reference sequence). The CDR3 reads CASSPHNQPQHF. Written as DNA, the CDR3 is TGTGCCAGCAGTCCCCATAATCAGCCCCAGCATTTT.